This TCR beta chain was observed in a study of CD8+ T cells in alopecia areata. Between the trimmed V and J ends, which lost 5 bases and 3 bases, there was a span of 14 bases. Germline CDR1 is GTSNPN and CDR2 is SVGIG (reference sequence). The CDR3 is 13 residues long. TCR sequencing used cDNA made by reverse transcription of extracted RNA. This table comes from immunoSEQ multiplex PCR, and its TCRdb copy is limited to in-frame clones, with some not included. The sample consists of approximately 5,400 clones, about three quarters of them appearing once. The treatment was: oral pan-JAK inhibitor, 5-10 mg twice daily. Alopecia areata patients gave lesional scalp punch biopsies and peripheral blood samples.

This chain joins TRBV30 and TRBJ2-7, with D perhaps TRBD1 (5 bases). The TCR was taken from a human donor with alopecia areata. Sequencing was performed on skin, taken at week 24, from a patient treated with tofacitinib. CDR3 nucleotides: TGTGCCTGGTGGCAGGACAAGAGCTACGAGCAGTACTTC. Amino acids: CAWWQDKSYEQYF. The full variable domain, completed using reference TRBV30 and TRBJ2-7, is SQTIHQWPATLVQPVGSPLSLECTVEGTSNPNLYWYRQAAGRGLQLLFYSVGIGQISSEVPQNLSASRPQDRQFILSSKKLLLSDSGFYLCAWWQDKSYEQYFGPGTRLTVT.